The subject of this entry is one T cell receptor (beta chain). Its specificity is not known. Clones were read by immunoSEQ multiplex PCR, and TCRdb kept only the in-frame ones, dropping some. The sample yields approximately 270,000 clones, roughly 89% seen once. This sample was taken from a study of cytomegalovirus exposure and HLA in healthy donors. Overall study context: The approximately 120 validation repertoires were produced on the same platform as the 700 or so repertoires of the first cohort. This was reported in a later analysis.

Findings and limits, study-wide: Among TCR beta chains, those listed as cytomegalovirus-associated numbered approximately 150. CMV antigen specificity was confirmed in vitro for three CMV-associated chains.

After removal of 2 bases from V and 2 bases from J, the junction contained 9 bases not matched to a gene. The CDR3 runs 17 residues. Germline V lookup: CDR1 KGHSH, CDR2 LQKENI. This TCR was sampled from a woman between 18 and 29 years old in good health and CMV-seronegative. V gene TRBV18 combines with J gene TRBJ1-5, with 7 bases fitting TRBD1. Specimen: PBMCs. The DNA of the CDR3 is TGTGCCAGCTCACCAACGAGGGGGCCGGGAGGCAATCAGCCCCAGCATTTT. Protein product: CASSPTRGPGGNQPQHF.